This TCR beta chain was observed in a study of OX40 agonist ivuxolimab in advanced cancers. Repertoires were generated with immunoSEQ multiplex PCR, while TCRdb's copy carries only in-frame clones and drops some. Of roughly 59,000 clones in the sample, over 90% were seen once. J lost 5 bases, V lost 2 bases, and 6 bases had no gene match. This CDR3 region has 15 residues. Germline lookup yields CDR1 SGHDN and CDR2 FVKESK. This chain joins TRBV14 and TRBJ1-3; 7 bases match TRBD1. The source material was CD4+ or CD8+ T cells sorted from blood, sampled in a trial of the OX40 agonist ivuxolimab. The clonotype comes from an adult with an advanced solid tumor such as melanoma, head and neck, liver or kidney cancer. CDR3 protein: CASSQKAGGRNTIYF. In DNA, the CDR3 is TGTGCCAGCAGCCAAAAGGCAGGGGGGCGAAACACCATATATTTT.